This T cell receptor (beta chain) was found in a study of blood T cell repertoires in COVID-19. Study context: Whether acute or convalescent, the COVID-19 samples came from the United States, Italy and Spain.

Per the authors' pipeline: Nucleated cell counts were estimated from reference gene primer amplification. TCRdb's copy holds only in-frame clones and misses some; the assay was immunoSEQ multiplex PCR. The V and J calls and clone size are taken from that table; D and trimming were inferred from the DNA. The data hold some 83,000 clones, with around 88% observed a single time. Trimming removed 1 base from V and 0 bases from J; junction bases left unmatched: 4. The germline CDR1 and CDR2 sequences are SGHRS and YFSETQ. This CDR3 spans 16 amino acids. The sequencing sample was made of peripheral blood. The origin of this receptor is a man in his 60s with acute or convalescent COVID-19. The J gene is TRBJ2-7, the V gene TRBV5-1; 10 nucleotides match TRBD2. CDR3 protein: CASSLSLAGDSYEQYF. In DNA, the CDR3 is TGCGCCAGCAGCTTGTCTCTAGCGGGGGACTCCTACGAGCAGTACTTC.